Following are 30 T cell receptor beta chains from one sample sequenced in a study of CD8+ T cells in alopecia areata. In each case, RNA was isolated and then reverse transcribed into cDNA as the sequencing template. The data were produced by immunoSEQ multiplex PCR, yet TCRdb's version contains in-frame clones alone and is incomplete. The sample has some 210,000 clones; around 66% are singletons. The treatment here: oral pan-JAK inhibitor, 5-10 mg twice daily. The material sequenced was CD4+ T cells sorted from blood, taken between weeks 43 and 45, from a patient treated with tofacitinib. The receptors come from a human donor with alopecia areata.

The rearrangement joins TRBV18 to TRBJ2-5, with D perhaps assigned TRBD1 or TRBD2 (5 bases each). Germline CDR1 and CDR2: KGHSH and LQKENI. V lost 1 base, J lost 4 bases, and 10 bases lay in between. The CDR3 loop spans 14 amino acids. CDR3 amino acids: CASSPLPGAETQYF. The CDR3 DNA reads as TGTGCCAGCTCACCACTGCCCGGGGCAGAGACCCAGTACTTC.

This clone was seen a few times. CDR3 region: CASSSGGINEQFF. In DNA form, the CDR3 reads TGTGCCAGCAGTAGCGGGGGGATCAATGAGCAGTTCTTC. V and J are TRBV2 and TRBJ2-1, with TRBD2 identical over 9 bases. This CDR3 is 13 amino acids long. Germline CDR1 reads SNHLY; CDR2 reads FYNNEI. Trimming at V came to 5 bases and at J to 6 bases, leaving 2 bases not matched to a gene. The full variable domain, with the rest looked up from reference TRBV2 and TRBJ2-1, is EPEVTQTPSHQVTQMGQEVILRCVPISNHLYFYWYRQILGQKVEFLVSFYNNEISEKSEIFDDQFSVERPDGSNFTLKIRSTKLEDSAMYFCASSSGGINEQFFGPGTRLTVL.

This clone has more than one count but fewer than ten. The chain combines TRBV11-2 with TRBJ2-7; TRBD2 aligns across 7 bases. The CDR3 covers 15 residues. CDR1 SGHAT and CDR2 FQNNGV come from the germline V gene. The V gene end was trimmed by 0 bases and the J gene end by 4 bases; junction bases not matched to a gene: 6. CDR3 amino acids: CASSLEVVSGYEQYF. CDR3 DNA: TGTGCCAGCAGCTTAGAGGTGGTTAGCGGGTACGAGCAGTACTTC.

J is TRBJ2-7 and V is TRBV29-1; a weak D match, TRBD1 (6 bases). V lost 6 bases, J lost 2 bases, and 17 bases lay in between. Germline lookup yields CDR1 SQVTM and CDR2 ANQGSEA. This CDR3 comprises 14 residues. CDR3: CSVPSRQDPYEQYF. For the CDR3, the DNA is TGCAGCGTCCCTTCCCGACAGGATCCCTACGAGCAGTACTTC.

The J gene is TRBJ2-1, the V gene TRBV5-6, with D hard to call. The germline gives CDR1 SGHDT, CDR2 YYEEEE. The CDR3 runs to 12 residues. V lost 0 bases, J lost 7 bases, and 5 bases lay in between. In nucleotides, the CDR3 is TGTGCCAGCAGCTTGGAATGGAATGAGCAGTTCTTC. It codes for CASSLEWNEQFF.

The chain employs TRBV30 and TRBJ1-1; D gene unclear. This CDR3 region has 13 residues. The germline V gene has CDR1 GTSNPN and CDR2 SVGIG (reference sequence). V was cut by 1 base and J by 1 base, with 7 bases left in between. CDR3 nucleotides: TGTGCCTGGAGTGGCAGAAAGAACACTGAAGCTTTCTTT. Protein product: CAWSGRKNTEAFF.

This rearrangement joins TRBV2 to TRBJ2-3; D is tentatively TRBD1 or TRBD2 (5 bases each). Germline CDR1 is SNHLY and CDR2 is FYNNEI. Trimming took off 5 bases at V and 4 bases at J, with 10 bases between the two ends. This CDR3 has 13 residues. This CDR3 reads CASSRGVSDTQYF. CDR3 coding DNA: TGTGCCAGCAGTCGAGGGGTATCAGATACGCAGTATTTT.

The chain uses TRBV2 and TRBJ2-3; 15 nucleotides agree with TRBD2. Germline V CDR1 and CDR2: SNHLY, FYNNEI. Losses at the gene ends were 8 bases for V and 4 bases for J; bases not matched to a gene: 7. The length of the CDR3 is 16 residues. As DNA, the CDR3 is TGTGCCAGCCGGACTTGGACTAGCGGGGGGGCAGATACGCAGTATTTT. As protein: CASRTWTSGGADTQYF.

The chain recombines TRBV27 with TRBJ1-2, with 9 positions matching TRBD1. The CDR3 sequence is 15 residues long. Germline assignment: CDR1 MNHEY and CDR2 SMNVEV (reference sequence). J lost 8 bases, V lost 1 base, and 8 bases had no gene match. CDR3: CASSLFRQGETGYTF. The CDR3 nucleotides read TGTGCCAGCAGTTTATTTCGACAGGGGGAAACCGGCTACACCTTC.

V usage is TRBV15 and J usage is TRBJ2-2; D ambiguous. This CDR3 has 12 residues. CDR1 and CDR2 (germline): LNHNV, YYDKDF (reference sequence). Trimming cost V 3 bases and J 5 bases, with 4 bases left between them. CDR3 coding DNA: TGTGCCACCAGCAGGTGGACCGGGGAGCTGTTTTTT. Protein: CATSRWTGELFF.

The chain recombines TRBV5-6 with TRBJ2-3, with TRBD2 as a possible D gene (6 bases). CDR3 length: 12 amino acids. Trimming stripped 7 bases from V and 2 bases from J, with 8 bases between. Germline V gene lookup returns CDR1 SGHDT and CDR2 YYEEEE. The CDR3 DNA reads TGTGCCAGCGGGGGGAACACAGATACGCAGTATTTT. Residues: CASGGNTDTQYF. The full variable domain, in which reference TRBV5-6 and TRBJ2-3 provide the parts outside the CDR3, is DAGVTQSPTHLIKTRGQQVTLRCSPKSGHDTVSWYQQALGQGPQFIFQYYEEEERQRGNFPDRFSGHQFPNYSSELNVNALLLGDSALYLCASGGNTDTQYFGPGTRLTVL.

The chain carries TRBV6-5 and TRBJ2-2; tentative D call: TRBD2 (5 bases). Germline values: CDR1 MNHEY, CDR2 SVGAGI. Trimming stripped 4 bases from V and 7 bases from J, with 10 bases between. CDR3 size: 13 residues. CDR3 nucleotide sequence: TGTGCCAGCAGTTTGGAGGCTCACGGGGAGCTGTTTTTT. This translates into CASSLEAHGELFF.

The chain has TRBV4-2 and TRBJ1-2; D perhaps matches TRBD1 (6 bases). Germline loops: CDR1 LGHNA, CDR2 YNFKEQ. Between the trimmed V and J ends, which lost 1 base and 4 bases, there was a span of 13 bases. The CDR3 is 15 amino acids. The chain's CDR3 is CASSQAQGTTYGYTF. The CDR3 coding sequence is TGTGCCAGCAGCCAAGCTCAGGGGACAACCTATGGCTACACCTTC.

The V and J genes are TRBV9 and TRBJ1-2; D is uncertain. This CDR3 comprises 11 residues. CDR1 SGDLS and CDR2 YYNGEE come from the germline V gene. Trimming cost V 3 bases and J 5 bases, with 5 bases left between them. CDR3 coding DNA: TGTGCCAGCAGCGGTAGATATGGCTACACCTTC. Translated, it gives CASSGRYGYTF.

This chain links TRBV7-2 with TRBJ1-6; the D gene is possibly TRBD1 (5 bases). The CDR3 sequence is 14 residues long. V was trimmed by 3 bases and J by 7 bases, leaving 10 bases between them. CDR1 and CDR2 from the germline V gene are SGHTA and FQGNSA. The CDR3: CASSFQGGNSPLHF. DNA of the CDR3: TGTGCCAGCAGCTTCCAGGGTGGGAATTCACCCCTCCACTTT. Full variable domain (rest looked up from reference TRBV7-2 and TRBJ1-6): GAGVSQSPSNKVTEKGKDVELRCDPISGHTALYWYRQSLGQGLEFLIYFQGNSAPDKSGLPSDRFSAERTGGSVSTLTIQRTQQEDSAVYLCASSFQGGNSPLHFGNGTRLTVT.

This clone was observed a handful of times. This rearrangement joins TRBV2 to TRBJ2-7, with D perhaps matching TRBD2 (6 bases). The germline V gene encodes CDR1 SNHLY and CDR2 FYNNEI. This CDR3 is 17 amino acids long. V lost 9 bases and J 4 bases, leaving 28 bases between the germline ends. Here the CDR3 reads CASKRKGLSETRYEQYF. CDR3 nucleotide sequence: TGTGCCAGTAAACGTAAAGGACTATCGGAGACCAGATACGAGCAGTACTTC.

The CDR3 nucleotides are TGTGCCAGCAGCCACGGAGGGACTGAAGCTTTCTTT. Amino acids: CASSHGGTEAFF. The chain couples TRBV7-2 to TRBJ1-1, with unresolved D. The germline V gene encodes CDR1 SGHTA and CDR2 FQGNSA. The CDR3 is made up of 12 amino acids. The ends were cut back, 5 bases at V and 5 bases at J, with 9 bases in the middle.

This clone has just a few counts. This same CDR3 is encoded by further DNA sequences in the sample. The rearrangement links TRBV5-1 to TRBJ2-3, with D possibly matching TRBD2 (6 bases). This CDR3 is built from 14 residues. V dropped 0 bases and J dropped 3 bases, with 8 bases sitting between them. Germline CDR1 is SGHRS and CDR2 is YFSETQ. The CDR3 DNA reads as TGCGCCAGCAGCTTGGAAGGGAGGACAGATACGCAGTATTTT. Translation: CASSLEGRTDTQYF.

The V call is TRBV23-1, the J call TRBJ1-4, with D possibly TRBD1 on 5 matching bases. TRBV23-1 is an open reading frame, and its role is uncertain. V shed 7 bases and J shed 0 bases, with 12 bases lying between them. There are 15 residues in the CDR3. The CDR3 spells CASNGADTTNEKLFF. The CDR3 region has the DNA TGCGCCAGCAATGGGGCAGATACAACTAATGAAAAACTGTTTTTT.

The chain recombines TRBV6-6 with TRBJ1-1; possible D gene TRBD1, 5 bases. CDR1 and CDR2 (germline): MNHNY, SVGAGI (reference sequence). V lost 4 bases, J lost 3 bases, and 12 bases lay in between. The CDR3 runs 14 residues. This chain's CDR3 is CASSLKGGDTEAFF. CDR3 bases: TGTGCCAGCAGTTTAAAGGGAGGGGACACTGAAGCTTTCTTT.

The DNA for the CDR3 is TGTGCCAGCAGCTTAGACGGTGAAAAACTGTTTTTT. Translation gives CASSLDGEKLFF. The gene calls are TRBV7-6 and TRBJ1-4; unclear D gene. Germline V lookup: CDR1 SGHVS, CDR2 FNYEAQ. The CDR3 contains 12 residues. Trimming left V 1 base short and J 7 bases short, with 4 bases between. Complete variable domain (other parts from reference TRBV7-6 and TRBJ1-4): GAGVSQSPRYKVTKRGQDVALRCDPISGHVSLYWYRQALGQGPEFLTYFNYEAQQDKSGLPNDRFSAERPEGSISTLTIQRTEQRDSAMYRCASSLDGEKLFFGSGTQLSVL.

This chain links TRBV29-1 with TRBJ1-1; D gene ambiguous. V was trimmed by 4 bases and J by 3 bases, leaving 12 bases between them. Germline loops: CDR1 SQVTM, CDR2 ANQGSEA. CDR3 length: 13 residues. The CDR3 region is CSVGHPQYTEAFF. The CDR3 DNA sequence: TGCAGCGTTGGGCACCCACAGTACACTGAAGCTTTCTTT.

The chain links TRBV30 to TRBJ1-1, with 8 bases matching TRBD1. Germline V gene sequence: CDR1 GTSNPN, CDR2 SVGIG (reference sequence). The J segment lost 1 base and the V segment lost 5 bases, leaving 0 bases of the junction unmatched. The CDR3 sequence is 12 residues long. Here the CDR3 reads CAWDRGNTEAFF. The CDR3 DNA follows: TGTGCCTGGGACAGGGGGAACACTGAAGCTTTCTTT. Using reference TRBV30 and TRBJ1-1 for the parts outside the CDR3, the full variable domain is SQTIHQWPATLVQPVGSPLSLECTVEGTSNPNLYWYRQAAGRGLQLLFYSVGIGQISSEVPQNLSASRPQDRQFILSSKKLLLSDSGFYLCAWDRGNTEAFFGQGTRLTVV.

This clone was seen only a few times. The genes are TRBV29-1 and TRBJ1-5, with TRBD1 as a possible D gene (6 bases). Germline assignment: CDR1 SQVTM and CDR2 ANQGSEA. V was cut by 0 bases and J by 6 bases, with 12 bases left in between. CDR3 size: 14 residues. In DNA form, the CDR3 reads TGCAGCGTTGAAGAGGCCAGGGGTGGTCAGCCCCAGCATTTT. As protein: CSVEEARGGQPQHF.

This clone was seen a handful of times. This chain connects TRBV2 to TRBJ2-1; a possible D gene is TRBD1 (5 bases). Germline lookup yields CDR1 SNHLY and CDR2 FYNNEI. V lost 6 bases, J lost 1 base, and 10 bases lay in between. The CDR3 sequence is 14 residues long. This CDR3 reads CASRGLSSYNEQFF. The CDR3 bases are TGTGCCAGCAGGGGGCTTAGTTCCTACAATGAGCAGTTCTTC.

V gene TRBV19 combines with J gene TRBJ1-5; 12 bases line up with TRBD1. There are 20 residues in the CDR3. Germline CDR1 and CDR2: LNHDA and SQIVND (reference sequence). The ends lost 3 bases at V and 4 bases at J; junction bases unmatched: 16. The CDR3 sequence: CASSMPRKLRDRGLNQPQHF. CDR3 nucleotides: TGTGCCAGTAGTATGCCCCGGAAGCTAAGGGACAGGGGGCTTAATCAGCCCCAGCATTTT.

The chain links TRBV2 to TRBJ1-5; D is ambiguous. Trimming removed 3 bases at V and 7 bases at J, with 16 bases between. Germline lookup yields CDR1 SNHLY and CDR2 FYNNEI. The CDR3 is made up of 15 amino acids. In nucleotides, the CDR3 is TGTGCCAGCAGTGATAATTCGGGAGGAGGGCAGCCCCAGCATTTT. Protein product: CASSDNSGGGQPQHF.

The chain is built from TRBV5-1 and TRBJ2-7; maybe TRBD2 (6 bases). Germline V CDR1 and CDR2: SGHRS, YFSETQ. The CDR3 loop spans 15 amino acids. V dropped 2 bases and J dropped 5 bases, with 17 bases sitting between them. CDR3 in DNA: TGCGCCAGCAGCTTCGCGGGACTCCTGCCCAACGAGCAGTACTTC. This gives the protein CASSFAGLLPNEQYF. Using reference TRBV5-1 and TRBJ2-7 for the parts outside the CDR3, the full variable domain is KAGVTQTPRYLIKTRGQQVTLSCSPISGHRSVSWYQQTPGQGLQFLFEYFSETQRNKGNFPGRFSGRQFSNSRSEMNVSTLELGDSALYLCASSFAGLLPNEQYFGPGTRLTVT.

V and J are TRBV6-1 and TRBJ2-7; 7 bases map to TRBD1. Germline assignment: CDR1 MNHNS and CDR2 SASEGT. V shed 5 bases, J shed 3 bases, and the junction held 7 bases outside the gene matches. The CDR3 loop spans 14 amino acids. CDR3 protein: CASSRLQGNYEQYF. The CDR3 nucleotides read TGTGCCAGCAGTCGTCTACAGGGGAACTACGAGCAGTACTTC.

A note on this clone: At one boundary the junction diverges from the germline segment, which might be a read error. This chain joins TRBV10-3 and TRBJ2-1; TRBD1 or TRBD2 may be the D gene (5 bases each). This CDR3 is 16 amino acids long. The germline V gene has CDR1 ENHRY and CDR2 SYGVKD. CDR3 protein: CASSPEGRPSYNGQFF. As DNA, the CDR3 is TGTGCCAGCAGTCCCGAGGGACGGCCCTCCTACAATGGGCAGTTCTTC.